One sample yielded the 24 T cell receptor beta chains listed below, sequenced in a study of T-cell reconstitution after alpha-beta-depleted transplantation in children. The authors prepared the TCRbeta library with unique molecular identifiers. TCRdb re-called the PCR reads with MiXCR, one entry per CDR3 protein. Of about 440,000 distinct CDR3 sequences listed, roughly 43% are singletons. Specimen: PBMCs, collected before TCRalphabeta/CD19-depleted stem cell transplant. These receptors originate from a girl aged 2-10 years with aplastic anemia, due to receive a stem cell transplant.

The chain joins TRBV6-5 to TRBJ2-7; possible D gene TRBD1, 6 bases. From germline, CDR1 is MNHEY and CDR2 SVGAGI. The CDR3 covers 12 residues. Between the trimmed V and J ends, which lost 6 bases and 5 bases, there was a span of 11 bases. DNA of the CDR3: TGTGCCAGCAGAACAGGGAAGGACGAGCAGTACTTC. This sequence encodes CASRTGKDEQYF.

The chain recombines TRBV7-3 with TRBJ2-1; 9 bases are shared with TRBD2. Trimming took 3 bases from V and 4 from J; bases not matched to a gene: 13. The CDR3 extends over 18 amino acids. Per the germline V gene, CDR1 is SGHTA and CDR2 is FQGTGA. For the CDR3, the DNA is TGTGCCAGCAGCTTGCTCCTAGCGGGAAGTCGGCTATACAATGAGCAGTTCTTC. This encodes CASSLLLAGSRLYNEQFF.

The V and J genes are TRBV7-3 and TRBJ2-7; D call uncertain. CDR3 size: 13 residues. Per germline, CDR1 SGHTA and CDR2 FQGTGA. Trimming removed 5 bases at V and 4 bases at J, with 12 bases between. The CDR3 loop is CASSARGRYEQYF. The DNA for the CDR3 is TGTGCCAGCAGCGCGCGCGGACGATACGAGCAGTACTTC.

V gene TRBV5-1 combines with J gene TRBJ2-3; 8 positions agree with TRBD2. Germline V gene sequence: CDR1 SGHRS, CDR2 YFSETQ. J was trimmed by 1 base and V by 4 bases; bases with no gene match: 8. The CDR3 runs 16 residues. The CDR3 DNA reads as TGCGCCAGCAGCAGAACTAGCGGAGGCGGCACAGATACGCAGTATTTT. Its protein is CASSRTSGGGTDTQYF.

The rearrangement joins TRBV20-1 to TRBJ2-3; 8 nucleotides line up with TRBD2. The J segment lost 6 bases and the V segment lost 5 bases, leaving 19 bases of the junction unmatched. Germline V gene lookup returns CDR1 DFQATT and CDR2 SNEGSKA (reference sequence). The CDR3 spans 17 residues. This CDR3 reads CSAWGHASGWERDTQYF. CDR3 DNA sequence: TGCAGTGCTTGGGGGCACGCTAGCGGGTGGGAAAGGGATACGCAGTATTTT.

This clonotype has a handful of counts. The J gene is TRBJ2-7, the V gene TRBV20-1; possibly TRBD1 for D (6 bases). Per germline, CDR1 DFQATT and CDR2 SNEGSKA (reference sequence). V was shortened by 1 base and J by 0 bases, with 13 bases between the two germline ends. This CDR3 contains 15 residues. DNA for the CDR3: TGCAGTGCTAGAGCTGGTGGGGGCGGCTCCTACGAGCAGTACTTC. Protein product: CSARAGGGGSYEQYF.

The chain uses TRBV5-5 and TRBJ2-3; tentatively, D is TRBD1 (6 bases). Germline V gene sequence: CDR1 SGHKS, CDR2 YYEKEE (reference sequence). With 4 bases removed from V and 0 bases from J, the gap between germline ends came to 12 bases. This CDR3 comprises 15 residues. CDR3 sequence reads: CASSITGRSTDTQYF. CDR3 bases: TGTGCCAGCAGCATCACAGGGCGAAGCACAGATACGCAGTATTTT.

The chain links TRBV3-1 to TRBJ1-5; D gene unclear. The V gene lost 1 base and the J gene lost 1 base, with 8 bases spanning the gap. CDR3 length equals 15 residues. The germline CDR1 and CDR2 sequences are LGHDT and YNNKEL (reference sequence). CDR3 region: CASSQAGWSNQPQHF. Here the CDR3 DNA reads TGTGCCAGCAGCCAAGCTGGCTGGAGCAATCAGCCCCAGCATTTT.

This clonotype was counted ten times or more. V usage is TRBV28 and J usage is TRBJ2-1, with 10 bases matching TRBD2. V shed 6 bases and J 7 bases; nucleotides not matched to a gene: 6. CDR3 length equals 14 residues. CDR1 MDHEN and CDR2 SYDVKM come from the germline V gene. CDR3 in DNA: TGTGCCAGCAGCAAACTAGCGGGAAAAAATGAGCAGTTCTTC. Its protein is CASSKLAGKNEQFF.

The CDR3 sequence: CAISESPPQETQYF. The CDR3 bases are TGTGCCATCAGTGAGTCTCCCCCTCAAGAGACCCAGTACTTC. The genes are TRBV10-3 and TRBJ2-5; D ambiguous. The CDR3 runs 14 residues. Trimming cost V 0 bases and J 2 bases, with 7 bases left between them. Germline assignment: CDR1 ENHRY and CDR2 SYGVKD.

Ten or more counts support this clonotype. CDR3 in DNA: TGCAGCGGGGGGACAGACACCGGGGAGCTGTTTTTT. This translates into CSGGTDTGELFF. This chain links TRBV29-1 with TRBJ2-2, with 7 bases identical to TRBD1. Trimming removed 7 bases from V and 3 bases from J; junction bases left unmatched: 2. From germline, CDR1 is SQVTM and CDR2 ANQGSEA. The CDR3 is made up of 12 amino acids.

This clonotype has a count of ten or more. The gene calls are TRBV20-1 and TRBJ2-7; no clear D. The CDR3 runs to 11 residues. The germline V and J ends were trimmed by 1 base and 6 bases, with 7 bases remaining between them. In germline, CDR1 is DFQATT, CDR2 SNEGSKA (reference sequence). In DNA form, the CDR3 reads TGCAGTGCTAGAGTCTTGGTCGAGCAGTACTTC. This codes for CSARVLVEQYF.

This clonotype was seen a few times. The CDR3 protein is CASRRDSALGNQPQHF. The CDR3 DNA reads as TGTGCCAGCCGTCGGGACAGTGCTTTGGGGAATCAGCCCCAGCATTTT. The chain couples TRBV27 to TRBJ1-5; 7 bases are shared with TRBD1. In germline, CDR1 is MNHEY, CDR2 SMNVEV (reference sequence). With 8 bases clipped from V and 4 bases from J, the junction kept 14 bases outside the gene matches. This CDR3 contains 16 residues.

The V gene is TRBV20-1, the J gene TRBJ1-6; TRBD1 matches 8 bases. Germline trimming cut 4 bases from V and 8 bases from J; bases unmatched to any gene: 7. Germline V CDR1 and CDR2: DFQATT, SNEGSKA (reference sequence). The CDR3 is 14 amino acids. The CDR3 region is CSATRGQGDSPLHF. CDR3 sequence (DNA): TGCAGTGCTACCCGAGGACAGGGCGATTCACCCCTCCACTTT.

The chain has TRBV11-1 and TRBJ2-1; 14 positions agree with TRBD2. The CDR3 is 19 amino acids. In germline, CDR1 is SGHAT, CDR2 FQDESV (reference sequence). The trim removed 1 base at V and 5 bases at J, leaving 10 bases unmatched. The CDR3 DNA reads as TGTGCCAGCAGCTTAGAGGGGGGGACTAGCGGGAGTAGAGACAATGAGCAGTTCTTC. This sequence encodes CASSLEGGTSGSRDNEQFF.

The chain uses TRBV3-1 and TRBJ2-5; TRBD1 matches 11 bases. The CDR3 length is 16 residues. The germline V gene encodes CDR1 LGHDT and CDR2 YNNKEL (reference sequence). The junction had 11 bases not matched to a gene; V was cut back by 6 bases and J by 5 bases. In DNA form, the CDR3 reads TGTGCCAGCAGACTATCTCCGGGACAGGGGGGGGAGACCCAGTACTTC. As protein: CASRLSPGQGGETQYF.

The V and J genes are TRBV20-1 and TRBJ2-7; 8 positions match TRBD1. Trimming removed 5 bases from V and 5 bases from J; junction bases left unmatched: 11. CDR3 size: 14 residues. Looked up from germline, CDR1 is DFQATT and CDR2 is SNEGSKA (reference sequence). CDR3 in amino acids: CSASTGGSTHEQYF. The CDR3 DNA reads as TGCAGTGCTTCCACAGGGGGTTCGACCCACGAGCAGTACTTC.

The chain is built from TRBV12-3 or TRBV12-4 and TRBJ2-2, with TRBD2 matching over 7 bases. The CDR3 is 14 amino acids. The V and J ends lost 6 bases and 5 bases, in that order; junction bases with no gene match: 6. The DNA of the CDR3 is TGTGCCAGCAGCTTCAGGGAGGGGACCGGGGAGCTGTTTTTT. It specifies CASSFREGTGELFF.

In this sample, this clonotype turned up many times. V and J are TRBV20-1 and TRBJ2-2; no firm D call. Trimming took off 0 bases at V and 4 bases at J, with 6 bases between the two ends. This CDR3 region has 13 residues. The germline V gene encodes CDR1 DFQATT and CDR2 SNEGSKA (reference sequence). The chain's CDR3 is CSARDGVTGELFF. The CDR3 nucleotides are TGCAGTGCTAGAGATGGGGTCACCGGGGAGCTGTTTTTT.

This clonotype was seen ten or more times. The chain uses TRBV2 and TRBJ2-6; D is perhaps TRBD2 (6 bases). This CDR3 has 18 amino acids. The germline V gene encodes CDR1 SNHLY and CDR2 FYNNEI. Trimming removed 9 bases at V and 4 bases at J, with 25 bases between. The CDR3 reads CASIASRGNLVGANVLTF. CDR3 bases: TGTGCCAGTATAGCGTCCCGGGGGAATTTAGTCGGGGCCAACGTCCTGACTTTC.

The chain is built from TRBV5-1 and TRBJ2-1; 13 positions match TRBD2. V gave up 4 bases and J gave up 1 base; unmatched junction bases: 5. Per germline, CDR1 SGHRS and CDR2 YFSETQ. The CDR3 contains 17 residues. CDR3 sequence: CASSRTSGGGSYNEQFF. CDR3 nucleotides: TGCGCCAGCAGCCGGACTAGCGGGGGCGGTTCCTACAATGAGCAGTTCTTC.

CDR3 protein: CASRTAGIHGRETQYF. CDR3 DNA: TGTGCCAGCAGGACGGCGGGGATACATGGTCGAGAGACCCAGTACTTC. This chain links TRBV6-1 with TRBJ2-5; a weak D match, TRBD2 (6 bases). Trimming stripped 6 bases from V and 4 bases from J, with 21 bases between. Germline V CDR1 and CDR2: MNHNS, SASEGT. The CDR3 runs to 16 residues.

This sequence joins TRBV11-2 and TRBJ2-7; TRBD1 might be the D (5 bases). Looked up from germline, CDR1 is SGHAT and CDR2 is FQNNGV. Trimming took 5 bases from V and 7 from J, leaving 12 bases between them. This CDR3 is 12 amino acids long. CDR3 amino acids: CASSPGQTEQYF. CDR3 nucleotide sequence: TGTGCCAGCAGCCCTGGACAAACTGAGCAGTACTTC. Filled out from reference TRBV11-2 and TRBJ2-7, the complete variable domain reads EAGVAQSPRYKIIEKRQSVAFWCNPISGHATLYWYQQILGQGPKLLIQFQNNGVVDDSQLPKDRFSAERLKGVDSTLKIQPAKLEDSAVYLCASSPGQTEQYFGPGTRLTVT.

This clonotype was detected only a few times. This chain joins TRBV5-1 and TRBJ1-2; TRBD1 might be the D (6 bases). The germline CDR1 and CDR2 sequences are SGHRS and YFSETQ. The ends were cut back, 3 bases at V and 7 bases at J, with 10 bases in the middle. This CDR3 region has 12 residues. In DNA, the CDR3 is TGCGCCAGCAGCTCAGGACAGCTTGGCTACACCTTC. The encoded protein is CASSSGQLGYTF.